The 20 T cell receptor beta chains in this list originate from one sample, sequenced in a study of post-analysis software for immune sequencing data. Study observations and caveats: There were four or five TRBV segments more frequent in patients than controls, and TRBV5-6, TRBV5-1 and TRBV20-1 were among them.

Libraries were made from TCR beta cDNA, and they carried unique molecular identifiers. From the PCR reads, TCRdb called clonotypes with MiXCR, one entry per CDR3 protein. This table has approximately 730,000 distinct CDR3 sequences, under 60% appearing once. No antigen is known for these receptors. Input material: blood. Receptors were obtained from a girl aged 10-17 years with multiple sclerosis.

J is TRBJ2-7 and V is TRBV5-5, with 8 bases lining up with TRBD1. This CDR3 is 12 amino acids long. The V and J ends lost 6 bases and 6 bases, in that order; junction bases with no gene match: 5. Per the germline V gene, CDR1 is SGHKS and CDR2 is YYEKEE (reference sequence). CDR3 DNA: TGTGCCAGCAACTGGACAGGGTCCGAGCAGTACTTC. This codes for CASNWTGSEQYF. Together with reference TRBV5-5 and TRBJ2-7, the CDR3 gives the full variable domain: DAGVTQSPTHLIKTRGQQVTLRCSPISGHKSVSWYQQVLGQGPQFIFQYYEKEERGRGNFPDRFSARQFPNYSSELNVNALLLGDSALYLCASNWTGSEQYFGPGTRLTVT.

The chain combines TRBV12-3 or TRBV12-4 with TRBJ2-1, with 12 bases lining up with TRBD2. The CDR3 is 17 amino acids. The J segment lost 4 bases and the V segment lost 4 bases, leaving 8 bases of the junction unmatched. The CDR3 region is CASSSPNGLAGYNEQFF. CDR3 in DNA: TGTGCCAGCAGTTCCCCGAACGGACTAGCGGGATACAATGAGCAGTTCTTC.

In its sample, this clonotype was seen a few times. V usage is TRBV20-1 and J usage is TRBJ2-1; 10 bases agree with TRBD2. V shed 0 bases, J shed 4 bases, and the junction held 6 bases outside the gene matches. This CDR3 has 16 amino acids. CDR1 is DFQATT and CDR2 is SNEGSKA in the germline V gene (reference sequence). The CDR3 protein is CSARDPAGGQYNEQFF. DNA of the CDR3: TGCAGTGCTAGAGATCCAGCGGGAGGGCAATACAATGAGCAGTTCTTC.

This clonotype was detected only a few times. V gene TRBV20-1 combines with J gene TRBJ1-4; weak D call: TRBD1 (5 bases). The length of the CDR3 is 14 residues. Germline CDR1 is DFQATT and CDR2 is SNEGSKA (reference sequence). Trimming took 0 bases from V and 5 from J, leaving 10 bases between them. For the CDR3, the DNA is TGCAGTGCTAGAGATGGGACGTGGAATGAAAAACTGTTTTTT. Protein: CSARDGTWNEKLFF.

This clonotype was seen only a few times. In DNA form, the CDR3 reads TGTGCCAGCAGCTCAAAGACTAGCGGAGCCTCCTACGAGCAGTACTTC. This sequence encodes CASSSKTSGASYEQYF. V is TRBV13 and J is TRBJ2-7; 9 bases fit TRBD2. This CDR3 spans 16 amino acids. V lost 4 bases to trimming and J lost 0 bases; unmatched junction nucleotides: 7. Germline V lookup: CDR1 PRHDT, CDR2 FYEKMQ (reference sequence).

As for this clonotype: Because it lacks the conserved phenylalanine or tryptophan at the end, this CDR3 is likely a read error. This chain joins TRBV6-2 or TRBV6-3 and TRBJ2-1; TRBD2 agrees at 9 bases. The tail of the sequence fits TRBJ2-7 better, so the J call may be wrong. The germline CDR1 and CDR2 sequences are MNHEY and SVGEGT. This CDR3 has 17 residues. CDR3 region: CASSYSDPSGDGYEQYY. The CDR3 bases are TGTGCCAGCAGTTACTCCGACCCTAGCGGGGATGGCTACGAGCAGTACTAC.

As regards this clonotype: One end of the junction does not line up with germline, which may come from a read error. The chain has TRBV20-1 and TRBJ2-1; D might be TRBD2 (5 bases). CDR1 is DFQATT, CDR2 SNEGSKA, per germline (reference sequence). This CDR3 is 13 amino acids long. CDR3 loop: CSVRAAAHNEQFF. The DNA for the CDR3 is TGCAGTGTTAGAGCGGCAGCACACAATGAGCAGTTCTTC.

This clonotype was observed a handful of times. The chain carries TRBV7-9 and TRBJ2-7, with 10 bases lining up with TRBD2. Germline V gene lookup returns CDR1 SEHNR and CDR2 FQNEAQ (reference sequence). V lost 2 bases, J lost 5 bases, and 3 bases stayed unmatched. The CDR3 is made up of 14 amino acids. Written as DNA, the CDR3 is TGTGCCAGCAGCTTAAAAGCGGGGGGGGACGAGCAGTACTTC. This translates into CASSLKAGGDEQYF.

This rearrangement joins TRBV7-9 to TRBJ2-1; maybe TRBD2 (5 bases). The germline CDR1 and CDR2 sequences are SEHNR and FQNEAQ (reference sequence). V lost 7 bases and J lost 10, with 23 bases in between. CDR3 size: 15 residues. The CDR3: CASTQSGRMFWEQFF. The CDR3 DNA sequence: TGTGCCAGCACCCAGAGCGGCCGCATGTTTTGGGAGCAGTTCTTC.

The CDR3 region has the DNA TGCGCCAGCAGCTTGGCGCGGACTAGCGGGCCCTTCTACGAGCAGTACTTC. Translation gives CASSLARTSGPFYEQYF. The gene calls are TRBV5-1 and TRBJ2-7, with 11 bases aligning to TRBD2. Germline-derived CDR1 and CDR2 are SGHRS and YFSETQ. The V segment lost 0 bases and the J segment 3 bases; nucleotides outside the gene matches: 8. This CDR3 spans 17 amino acids. The complete variable domain, with remaining parts taken from reference TRBV5-1 and TRBJ2-7, reads KAGVTQTPRYLIKTRGQQVTLSCSPISGHRSVSWYQQTPGQGLQFLFEYFSETQRNKGNFPGRFSGRQFSNSRSEMNVSTLELGDSALYLCASSLARTSGPFYEQYFGPGTRLTVT.

In this sample, this clonotype turned up a few times. This sequence joins TRBV19 and TRBJ2-1, with TRBD2 matching 9 bases. The CDR3 consists of 13 residues. The ends lost 6 bases at V and 7 bases at J; junction bases unmatched: 4. Looked up from germline, CDR1 is LNHDA and CDR2 is SQIVND (reference sequence). This CDR3 is CASRLAGRNEQFF. The CDR3 bases are TGTGCCAGTAGACTAGCGGGTCGGAATGAGCAGTTCTTC.

This clonotype has more than one count but fewer than ten. The rearrangement uses TRBV12-3 or TRBV12-4 and TRBJ1-4, with D hard to call. This CDR3 is built from 15 residues. Trimming removed 5 bases at V and 4 bases at J, with 14 bases between. CDR3 loop: CASSPSQRLNEKLFF. DNA of the CDR3: TGTGCCAGCAGTCCCTCTCAACGCCTTAATGAAAAACTGTTTTTT.

The rearrangement links TRBV10-3 to TRBJ2-3; D call uncertain. CDR1 is ENHRY, CDR2 SYGVKD, per germline. V was shortened by 8 bases and J by 4 bases, with 7 bases between the two germline ends. The CDR3 extends over 11 amino acids. The CDR3 reads CAIGPSDTQYF. Here the CDR3 DNA reads TGTGCCATCGGGCCGTCAGATACGCAGTATTTT.

The chain is built from TRBV27 and TRBJ1-1; D is ambiguous. This CDR3 comprises 12 residues. V gave up 5 bases and J gave up 5 bases, with 9 bases separating them. Germline V gene data show CDR1 as MNHEY and CDR2 as SMNVEV (reference sequence). CDR3 coding DNA: TGTGCCAGCAGTACCCGAGGGACTGAAGCTTTCTTT. Amino acids: CASSTRGTEAFF.

V is TRBV12-3 or TRBV12-4 and J is TRBJ2-7; a weak D match, TRBD1 (5 bases). This CDR3 has 14 amino acids. Trimming cost V 3 bases and J 2 bases, with 11 bases left between them. The CDR3 nucleotides are TGTGCCAGCAGTTTCATGGGGCAGGCCTACGAGCAGTACTTC. This sequence encodes CASSFMGQAYEQYF.

This clonotype turned up a few times. This sequence joins TRBV24-1 and TRBJ2-1; D assignment may be TRBD1 or TRBD2 (5 bases each). With 7 bases removed from V and 7 bases from J, the gap between germline ends came to 13 bases. This CDR3 is 13 amino acids long. From germline, CDR1 is KGHDR and CDR2 SFDVKD. The CDR3 protein is CATRGPQRNEQFF. CDR3 sequence (DNA): TGTGCCACCAGGGGACCCCAAAGGAATGAGCAGTTCTTC.

The chain is built from TRBV27 and TRBJ2-7, with 9 bases fitting TRBD1. After removal of 2 bases from V and 1 base from J, the junction contained 9 bases not matched to a gene. CDR3 length equals 17 residues. Germline V gene sequence: CDR1 MNHEY, CDR2 SMNVEV (reference sequence). CDR3 nucleotide sequence: TGTGCCAGCAGTTTAATGGGGACAGGGATCCTGTCCTACGAGCAGTACTTC. Translated, it gives CASSLMGTGILSYEQYF.

V gene TRBV15 combines with J gene TRBJ2-1, with 9 bases aligning to TRBD1. The CDR3 is made up of 17 amino acids. Germline lookup yields CDR1 LNHNV and CDR2 YYDKDF (reference sequence). J gave up 5 bases and V 2 bases, and 10 bases lay outside the gene matches. This CDR3 reads CATSRHNRGRPNNEQFF. CDR3 coding DNA: TGTGCCACCAGCAGACATAACAGGGGGCGGCCTAACAATGAGCAGTTCTTC. Filled out from reference TRBV15 and TRBJ2-1, the complete variable domain reads DAMVIQNPRYQVTQFGKPVTLSCSQTLNHNVMYWYQQKSSQAPKLLFHYYDKDFNNEADTPDNFQSRRPNTSFCFLDIRSPGLGDTAMYLCATSRHNRGRPNNEQFFGPGTRLTVL.

Remarks on this clonotype: A much larger clone differs by one base, so this may be a read error. The rearrangement joins TRBV7-6 to TRBJ2-7, with D possibly being TRBD1 or TRBD2 (5 bases each). Germline V gene lookup returns CDR1 SGHVS and CDR2 FNYEAQ. This CDR3 is built from 13 residues. V dropped 5 bases and J dropped 2 bases, with 10 bases sitting between them. The CDR3 bases are TGTGCCAGCAGCGCCCGGGGCCCCTACGAGCAGTACTTC. Protein sequence: CASSARGPYEQYF.

This clonotype has just a few counts. The V gene is TRBV29-1, the J gene TRBJ1-2, with D maybe TRBD1 (6 bases). Germline CDR1 is SQVTM and CDR2 is ANQGSEA. The CDR3 consists of 14 residues. Trimming shortened V by 4 bases and J by 2 bases, and 14 bases separated the two germline ends. The CDR3 protein is CSVGRGGANYGYTF. The CDR3 nucleotides are TGCAGCGTTGGCCGGGGGGGGGCCAACTATGGCTACACCTTC.